This entry is about one T cell receptor (beta chain). Its antigen is as yet unknown. This entry comes from a study of immune cell composition in non-small cell lung cancer. Whole-study results and caveats: Tumour TCR-beta clonality showed no significant link to smoking pack-years. TIL tumour reactivity correlated with maximal tumour-associated clone frequency in adenocarcinoma.

Normal lung was taken at the farthest possible site, at least 3 cm from tumour. Genomic DNA came from frozen unsorted single-cell suspensions. Libraries were prepared by immunoSEQ multiplex PCR; TCRdb keeps only in-frame clonotypes and omits some of them. The sample holds around 7,300 clones, roughly 81% seen once. The CDR3 is made up of 15 amino acids. The germline gives CDR1 SGHTA, CDR2 FQGTGA. The germline V and J ends were trimmed by 1 base and 5 bases, with 13 bases remaining between them. The V and J genes are TRBV7-3 and TRBJ2-3; D might be TRBD2 (6 bases). The sample taken for sequencing was non-adjacent lung tissue. This TCR came from a human donor with non-small cell lung cancer. The CDR3, as DNA: TGTGCCAGCAGCTTAAACGGGGCGGAGGGAGATACGCAGTATTTT. It specifies CASSLNGAEGDTQYF.